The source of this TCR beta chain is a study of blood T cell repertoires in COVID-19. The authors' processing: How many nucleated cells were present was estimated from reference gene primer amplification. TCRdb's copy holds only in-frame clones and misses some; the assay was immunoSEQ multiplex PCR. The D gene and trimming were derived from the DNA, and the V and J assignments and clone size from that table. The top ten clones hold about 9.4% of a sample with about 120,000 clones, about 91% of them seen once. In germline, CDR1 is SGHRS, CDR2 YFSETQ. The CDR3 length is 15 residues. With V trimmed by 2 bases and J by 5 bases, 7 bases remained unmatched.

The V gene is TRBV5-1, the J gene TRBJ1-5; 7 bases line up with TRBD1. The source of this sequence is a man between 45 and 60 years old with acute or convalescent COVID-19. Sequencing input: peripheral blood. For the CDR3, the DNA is TGCGCCAGCAGCTTTACAGGGGCGGGCGATCAGCCCCAGCATTTT. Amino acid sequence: CASSFTGAGDQPQHF.